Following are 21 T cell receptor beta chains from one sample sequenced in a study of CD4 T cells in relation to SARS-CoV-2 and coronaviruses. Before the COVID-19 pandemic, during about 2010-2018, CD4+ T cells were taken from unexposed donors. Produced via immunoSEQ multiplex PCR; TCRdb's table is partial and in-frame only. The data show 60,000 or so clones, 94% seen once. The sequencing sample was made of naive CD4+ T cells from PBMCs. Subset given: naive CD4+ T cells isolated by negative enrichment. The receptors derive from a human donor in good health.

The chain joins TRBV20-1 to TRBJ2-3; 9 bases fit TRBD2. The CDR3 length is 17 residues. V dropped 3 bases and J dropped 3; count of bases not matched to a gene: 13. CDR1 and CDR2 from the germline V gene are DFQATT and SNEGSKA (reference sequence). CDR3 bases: TGCAGTGCTAGTCTAGCGGGATATGGTGCTATTACAGATACGCAGTATTTT. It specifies CSASLAGYGAITDTQYF.

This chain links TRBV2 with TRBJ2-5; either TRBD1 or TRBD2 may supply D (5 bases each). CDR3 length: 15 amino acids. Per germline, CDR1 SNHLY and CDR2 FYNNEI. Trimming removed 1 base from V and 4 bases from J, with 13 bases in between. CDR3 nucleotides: TGTGCCAGCAGTGAAGTGGTCGGGGCCCGAGAGACCCAGTACTTC. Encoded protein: CASSEVVGARETQYF.

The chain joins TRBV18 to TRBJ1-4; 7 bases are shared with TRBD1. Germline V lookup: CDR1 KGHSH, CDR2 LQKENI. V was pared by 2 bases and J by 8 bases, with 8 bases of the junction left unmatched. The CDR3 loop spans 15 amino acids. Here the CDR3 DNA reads TGTGCCAGCTCACCAGATATCGGGGGACAGGAAAAACTGTTTTTT. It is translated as CASSPDIGGQEKLFF.

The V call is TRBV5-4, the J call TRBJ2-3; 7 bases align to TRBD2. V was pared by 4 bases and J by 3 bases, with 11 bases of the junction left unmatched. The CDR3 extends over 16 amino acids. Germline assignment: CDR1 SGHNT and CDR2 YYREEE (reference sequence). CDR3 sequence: CASSPTGGSGTDTQYF. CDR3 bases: TGTGCCAGCAGCCCCACCGGCGGGAGCGGGACAGATACGCAGTATTTT.

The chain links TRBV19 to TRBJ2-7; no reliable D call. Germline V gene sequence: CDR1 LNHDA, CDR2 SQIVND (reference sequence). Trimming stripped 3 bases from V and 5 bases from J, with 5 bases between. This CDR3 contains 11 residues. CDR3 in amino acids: CASSITNEQYF. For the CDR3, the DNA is TGTGCCAGTAGTATTACCAACGAGCAGTACTTC.

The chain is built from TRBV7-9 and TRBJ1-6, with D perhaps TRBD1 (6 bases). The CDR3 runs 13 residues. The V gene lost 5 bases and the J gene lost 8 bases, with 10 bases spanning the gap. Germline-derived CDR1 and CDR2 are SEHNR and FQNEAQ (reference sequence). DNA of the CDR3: TGTGCCAGCAGCCTCCGGACAGATTCACCCCTCCACTTT. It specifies CASSLRTDSPLHF.

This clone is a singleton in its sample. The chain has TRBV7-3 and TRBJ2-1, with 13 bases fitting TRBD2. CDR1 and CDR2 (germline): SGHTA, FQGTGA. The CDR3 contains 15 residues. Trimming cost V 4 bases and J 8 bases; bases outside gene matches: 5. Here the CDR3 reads CASSSSGTSGDEQFF. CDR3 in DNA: TGTGCCAGCAGCTCCTCCGGGACTAGCGGGGATGAGCAGTTCTTC.

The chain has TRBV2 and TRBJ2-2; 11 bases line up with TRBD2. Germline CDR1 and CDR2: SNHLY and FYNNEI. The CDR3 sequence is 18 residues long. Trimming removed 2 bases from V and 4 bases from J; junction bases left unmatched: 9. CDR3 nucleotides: TGTGCCAGCAGTGAATGGGTTAGCGGGAGGGCCATCACCGGGGAGCTGTTTTTT. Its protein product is CASSEWVSGRAITGELFF.

CDR3 loop: CASSYLAGVRETQYF. In nucleotides, the CDR3 is TGTGCCAGCAGCTACCTAGCGGGAGTACGGGAGACCCAGTACTTC. The chain links TRBV7-6 to TRBJ2-5; 10 bases are a match to TRBD2. V was clipped by 4 bases and J by 5 bases; unmatched bases: 7. In germline, CDR1 is SGHVS, CDR2 FNYEAQ. The CDR3 is made up of 15 amino acids.

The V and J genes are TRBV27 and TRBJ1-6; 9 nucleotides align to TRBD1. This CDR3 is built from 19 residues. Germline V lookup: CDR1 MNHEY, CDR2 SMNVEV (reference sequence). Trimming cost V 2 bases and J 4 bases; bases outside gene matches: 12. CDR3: CASSLATGQGYLYNSPLHF. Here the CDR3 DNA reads TGTGCCAGCAGTTTAGCTACGGGACAGGGCTACTTGTATAATTCACCCCTCCACTTT.

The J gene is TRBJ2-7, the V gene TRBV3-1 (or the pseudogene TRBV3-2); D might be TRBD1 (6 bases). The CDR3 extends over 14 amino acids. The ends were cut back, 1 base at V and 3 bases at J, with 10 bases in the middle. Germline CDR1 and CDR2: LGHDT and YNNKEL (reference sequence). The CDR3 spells CASSQGHRDYEQYF. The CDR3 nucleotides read TGTGCCAGCAGCCAAGGTCACAGGGACTACGAGCAGTACTTC.

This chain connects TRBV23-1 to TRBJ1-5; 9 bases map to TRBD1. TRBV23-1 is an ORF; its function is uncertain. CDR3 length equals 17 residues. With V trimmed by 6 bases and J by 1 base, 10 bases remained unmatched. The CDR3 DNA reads TGCGCCAGCAGACGGATTCGGACAGGGGAAAGCAATCAGCCCCAGCATTTT. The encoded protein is CASRRIRTGESNQPQHF.

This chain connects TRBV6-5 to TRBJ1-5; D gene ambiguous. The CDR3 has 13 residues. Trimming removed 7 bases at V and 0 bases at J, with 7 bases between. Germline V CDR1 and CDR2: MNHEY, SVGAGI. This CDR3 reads CASTGYSNQPQHF. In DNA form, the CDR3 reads TGTGCCAGCACCGGGTATAGCAATCAGCCCCAGCATTTT.

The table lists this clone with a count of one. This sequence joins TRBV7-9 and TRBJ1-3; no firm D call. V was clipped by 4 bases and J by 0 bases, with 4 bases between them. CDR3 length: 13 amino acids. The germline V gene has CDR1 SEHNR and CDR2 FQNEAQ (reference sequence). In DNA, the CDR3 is TGTGCCAGCAGCTCTGACTCTGGAAACACCATATATTTT. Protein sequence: CASSSDSGNTIYF.

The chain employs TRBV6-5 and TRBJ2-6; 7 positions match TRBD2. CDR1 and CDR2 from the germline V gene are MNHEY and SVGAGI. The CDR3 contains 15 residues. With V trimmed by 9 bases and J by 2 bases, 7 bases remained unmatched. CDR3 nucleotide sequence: TGTGCCAGTGCTAGCGGAGCCGCTGGGGCCAACGTCCTGACTTTC. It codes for CASASGAAGANVLTF.

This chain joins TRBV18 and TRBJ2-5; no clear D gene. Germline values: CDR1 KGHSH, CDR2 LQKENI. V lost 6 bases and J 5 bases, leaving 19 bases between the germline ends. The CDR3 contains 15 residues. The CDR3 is CASSPDIVSKETQYF. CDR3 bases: TGTGCCAGCTCGCCCGACATCGTGAGTAAGGAGACCCAGTACTTC. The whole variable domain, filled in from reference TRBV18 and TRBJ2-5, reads NAGVMQNPRHLVRRRGQEARLRCSPMKGHSHVYWYRQLPEEGLKFMVYLQKENIIDESGMPKERFSAEFPKEGPSILRIQQVVRGDSAAYFCASSPDIVSKETQYFGPGTRLLVL.

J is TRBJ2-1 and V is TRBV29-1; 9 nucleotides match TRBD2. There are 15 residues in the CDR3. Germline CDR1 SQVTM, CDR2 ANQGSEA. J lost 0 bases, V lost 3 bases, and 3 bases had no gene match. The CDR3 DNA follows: TGCAGCGTTGAGCGGGAGGGGAGCTCCTACAATGAGCAGTTCTTC. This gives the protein CSVEREGSSYNEQFF.

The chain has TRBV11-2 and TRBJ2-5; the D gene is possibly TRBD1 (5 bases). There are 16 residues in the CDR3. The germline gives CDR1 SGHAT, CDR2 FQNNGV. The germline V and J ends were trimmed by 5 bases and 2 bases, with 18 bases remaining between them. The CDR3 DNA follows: TGTGCCAGCAGCCCGGGCGAGACAGCTAGACAAGAGACCCAGTACTTC. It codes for CASSPGETARQETQYF.

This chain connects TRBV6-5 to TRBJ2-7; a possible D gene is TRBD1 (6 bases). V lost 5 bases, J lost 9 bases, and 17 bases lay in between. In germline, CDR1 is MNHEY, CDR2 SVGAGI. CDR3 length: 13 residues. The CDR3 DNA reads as TGTGCCAGCAGTATTCAGGACAGTTACCCGCAGTACTTC. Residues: CASSIQDSYPQYF.

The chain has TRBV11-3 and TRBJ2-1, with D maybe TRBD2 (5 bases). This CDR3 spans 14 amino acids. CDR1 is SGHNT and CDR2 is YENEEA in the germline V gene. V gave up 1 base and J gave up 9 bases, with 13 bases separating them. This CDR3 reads CASSLVSGLGEQFF. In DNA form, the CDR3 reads TGTGCCAGCAGCTTAGTATCGGGATTGGGTGAGCAGTTCTTC.

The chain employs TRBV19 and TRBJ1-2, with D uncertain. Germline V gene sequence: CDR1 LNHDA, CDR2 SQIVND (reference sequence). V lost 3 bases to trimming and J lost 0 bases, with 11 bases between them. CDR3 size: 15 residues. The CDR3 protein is CASSISGTANYGYTF. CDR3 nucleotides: TGTGCCAGTAGTATCTCGGGCACAGCTAACTATGGCTACACCTTC.